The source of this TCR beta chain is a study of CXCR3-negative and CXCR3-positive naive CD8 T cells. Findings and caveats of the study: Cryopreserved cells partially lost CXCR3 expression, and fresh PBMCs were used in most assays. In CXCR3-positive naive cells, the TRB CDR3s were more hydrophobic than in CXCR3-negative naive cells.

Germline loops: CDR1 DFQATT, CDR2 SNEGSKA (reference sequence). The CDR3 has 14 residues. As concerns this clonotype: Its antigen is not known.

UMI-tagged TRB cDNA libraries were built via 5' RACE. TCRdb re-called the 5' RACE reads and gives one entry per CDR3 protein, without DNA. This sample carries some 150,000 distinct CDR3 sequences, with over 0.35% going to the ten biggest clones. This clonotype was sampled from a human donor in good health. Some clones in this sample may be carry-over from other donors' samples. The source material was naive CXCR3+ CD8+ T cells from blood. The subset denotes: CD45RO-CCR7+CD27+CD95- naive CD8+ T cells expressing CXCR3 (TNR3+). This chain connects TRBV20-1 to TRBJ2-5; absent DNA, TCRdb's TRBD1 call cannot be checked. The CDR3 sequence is CSATRTGAGETQYF.